This entry concerns a single TCR beta chain. Sequenced by immunoSEQ multiplex PCR; TCRdb stores in-frame clones only, minus some. The table lists fewer than 130,000 clones, around 89% of them singletons, with roughly 3.7% in the top ten. The data originate from a study of control samples from healthy donors and cancer patients. The CDR3 contains 15 residues. The V and J ends lost 3 bases and 4 bases, in that order; junction bases with no gene match: 5. CDR1 SEHNR and CDR2 FQNEAQ come from the germline V gene (reference sequence). The chain links TRBV7-9 to TRBJ2-7; TRBD2 aligns across 11 bases. Input material: PBMCs. This clonotype originated in an older woman with lung cancer. The CDR3: CASSFGLAGGYEQYF. CDR3 in DNA: TGTGCCAGCAGCTTTGGTCTAGCGGGAGGTTACGAGCAGTACTTC.